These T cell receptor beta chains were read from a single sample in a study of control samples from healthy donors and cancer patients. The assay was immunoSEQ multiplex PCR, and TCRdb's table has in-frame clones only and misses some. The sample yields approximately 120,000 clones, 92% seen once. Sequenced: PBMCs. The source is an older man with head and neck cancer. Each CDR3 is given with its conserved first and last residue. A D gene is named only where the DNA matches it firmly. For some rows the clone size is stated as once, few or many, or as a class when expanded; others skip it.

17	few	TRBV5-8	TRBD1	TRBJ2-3	TGTGCCAGCAGCTTGGGACAGGGGGCTTGGAGCACAGATACGCAGTATTTT	CASSLGQGAWSTDTQYF
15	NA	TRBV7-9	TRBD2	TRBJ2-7	TGTGCCAGCAGCTACGGACTAGCGGGAGGCTACGAGCAGTACTTC	CASSYGLAGGYEQYF
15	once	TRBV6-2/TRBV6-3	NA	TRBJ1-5	TGTGCCAGCAGTTACAATTCCGGAGGGATCCAGCCCCAGCATTTT	CASSYNSGGIQPQHF
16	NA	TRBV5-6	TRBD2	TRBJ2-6	TGTGCCAGCAGCTTTAGGAGCGGGACGGGGGCCAACGTCCTGACTTTC	CASSFRSGTGANVLTF
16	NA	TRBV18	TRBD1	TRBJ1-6	TGTGCCAGCTCACCATTTACAGGGGAAGGAAATTCACCCCTCCACTTT	CASSPFTGEGNSPLHF
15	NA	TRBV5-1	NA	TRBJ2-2	TGCGCCAGCAGCTTTAACGGGAGTCCCCCCGGGGAGCTGTTTTTT	CASSFNGSPPGELFF
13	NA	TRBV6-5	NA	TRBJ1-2	TGTGCCAGCAGACCTGGACAGAACTATGGCTACACCTTC	CASRPGQNYGYTF
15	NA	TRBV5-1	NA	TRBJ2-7	TGCGCCAGCAGCTCCAATCCAGGGTCTCCGTACGAGCAGTACTTC	CASSSNPGSPYEQYF
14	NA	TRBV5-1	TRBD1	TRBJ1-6	TGCGCCAGCAGCTCCGGGACAGGCGACTCACCCCTCCACTTT	CASSSGTGDSPLHF
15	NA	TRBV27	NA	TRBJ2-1	TGTGCCAGCAGTTCCGGTTCTAGCTCCTACAATGAGCAGTTCTTC	CASSSGSSSYNEQFF
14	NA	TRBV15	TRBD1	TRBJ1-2	TGTGCCACCAGCAGAGGGGGACAGGCCTATGGCTACACCTTC	CATSRGGQAYGYTF
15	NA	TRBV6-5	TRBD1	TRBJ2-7	TGTGCCAGCAGTTACACCGCCCGACAGGGCTACGAGCAGTACTTC	CASSYTARQGYEQYF
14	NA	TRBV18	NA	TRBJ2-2	TGTGCCAGCTCACCTAGAGAGAACACCGGGGAGCTGTTTTTT	CASSPRENTGELFF
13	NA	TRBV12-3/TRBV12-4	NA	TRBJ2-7	TGTGCCAGCAGTTTACGGCAGTTCTACGAGCAGTACTTC	CASSLRQFYEQYF
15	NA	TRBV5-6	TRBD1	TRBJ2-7	TGTGCCAGCAGCTTACCACAGGGGGCACTATACGAGCAGTACTTC	CASSLPQGALYEQYF
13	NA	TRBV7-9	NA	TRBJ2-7	TGTGCCAGCAGCCTGTCCTCCCCCTACGAGCAGTACTTC	CASSLSSPYEQYF
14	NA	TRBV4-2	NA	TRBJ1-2	TGTGCCAGCAGCCAAGATGGGCATAACTATGGCTACACCTTC	CASSQDGHNYGYTF
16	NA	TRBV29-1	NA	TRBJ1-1	TGCAGCGTTGTAGGGGCCCCAGGAAGGGGGAGCACTGAAGCTTTCTTT	CSVVGAPGRGSTEAFF
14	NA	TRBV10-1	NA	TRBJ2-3	TGCGCCAGCAGTAGAAACGCCGGAACAGATACGCAGTATTTT	CASSRNAGTDTQYF
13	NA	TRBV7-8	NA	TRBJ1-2	TGTGCCAGCAGCACCCGACAGGACCGTGGCTACACCTTC	CASSTRQDRGYTF
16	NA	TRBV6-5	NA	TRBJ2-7	TGTGCCAGCAGTTACTCGAAGACCCACCCTCCCTACGAGCAGTACTTC	CASSYSKTHPPYEQYF
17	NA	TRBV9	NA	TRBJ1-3	TGTGCCAGCAGCCCCCAGGGAGGGTTCAACTCTGGAAACACCATATATTTT	CASSPQGGFNSGNTIYF
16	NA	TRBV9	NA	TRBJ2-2	TGTGCCAGCAGCAGTGGGGCGGGGTCGTTCACCGGGGAGCTGTTTTTT	CASSSGAGSFTGELFF
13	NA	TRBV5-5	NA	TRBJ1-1	TGTGCCAGCAGCTATACAGGGAACACTGAAGCTTTCTTT	CASSYTGNTEAFF
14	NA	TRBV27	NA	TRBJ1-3	TGTGCCAGCTCCGGATTGGGGCTTGGAAACACCATATATTTT	CASSGLGLGNTIYF
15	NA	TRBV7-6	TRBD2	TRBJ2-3	TGTGCCAGCAGCTTAGTACGGGGGGGCACAGATACGCAGTATTTT	CASSLVRGGTDTQYF